This TCR beta chain was sequenced for a study of Ad26.COV2.S vaccination and SARS-CoV-2 variants. Of note for this clone: Its matching antigen is unknown.

Study results and caveats: Substantial response breadth was reportedly seen for spike-specific CD8+ and CD4+ T cells after vaccination. While placebo recipients had lower spike-specific TCR breadth, vaccine recipients had more.

Profiling relied on immunoSEQ multiplex PCR, and the TCRdb table lists in-frame clones only, not all of them. Of 180,000 or so clones in the sample, roughly nine tenths were seen once. The CDR3 is made up of 15 amino acids. Between the trimmed V and J ends, which lost 8 bases and 7 bases, there was a span of 20 bases. Germline V gene lookup returns CDR1 SGHTA and CDR2 FQGTGA. The sample here was peripheral blood, taken after recovery from COVID-19. The V call is TRBV7-3, the J call TRBJ1-4; D is undetermined. The receptor comes from a human donor who had recovered from COVID-19. The DNA for the CDR3 is TGTGCCAGCGCCCCGGGCGTCCATGGCGGTGAAAAACTGTTTTTT. Protein: CASAPGVHGGEKLFF.